Given below is one T cell receptor (beta chain) in context. Its antigen is still unknown. Clones were sequenced by immunoSEQ multiplex PCR, and TCRdb holds only the in-frame ones, with some missing. The profile shows about 38,000 clones, 70% to 80% of them singletons. There are 13 residues in the CDR3. After removal of 5 bases from V and 4 bases from J, the junction contained 2 bases not matched to a gene. Germline loops: CDR1 LNHDA, CDR2 SQIVND (reference sequence). This sample is part of a study of radiotherapy plus CTLA-4 blockade in lung cancer. Study at large: Disease control was achieved by approximately 32% of patients, and objective responses by more than 15%. Whole-study findings and limits: TCR clones of tumor origin grew in blood after radiotherapy plus ipilimumab. Best predicting response, reportedly, were early blood T cell clone dynamics, with interferon-beta.

The source material was peripheral blood, sampled from a patient treated with radiotherapy plus ipilimumab. The TCR was taken from a human donor with non-small cell lung cancer who had stable disease on radiotherapy plus ipilimumab. The gene calls are TRBV19 and TRBJ1-1, with TRBD1 identical over 9 bases. The CDR3 reads CASSATGGTEAFF. Here the CDR3 DNA reads TGTGCCAGTAGTGCGACAGGGGGCACTGAAGCTTTCTTT.